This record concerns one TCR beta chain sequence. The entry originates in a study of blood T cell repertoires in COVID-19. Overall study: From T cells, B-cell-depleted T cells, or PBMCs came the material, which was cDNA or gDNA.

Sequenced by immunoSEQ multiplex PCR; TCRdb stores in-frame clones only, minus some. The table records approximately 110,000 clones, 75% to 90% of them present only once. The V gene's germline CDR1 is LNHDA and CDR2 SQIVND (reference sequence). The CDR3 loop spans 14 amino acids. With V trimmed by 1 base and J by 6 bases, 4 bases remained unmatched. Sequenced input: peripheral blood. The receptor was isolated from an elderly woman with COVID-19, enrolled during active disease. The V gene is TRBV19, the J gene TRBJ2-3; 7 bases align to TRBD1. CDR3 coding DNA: TGTGCCAGTAGTATAGGACAGGGATTTGATACGCAGTATTTT. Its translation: CASSIGQGFDTQYF.